This entry describes one T cell receptor beta chain. Its antigen is unknown. Per the germline V gene, CDR1 is DFQATT and CDR2 is SNEGSKA (reference sequence). The CDR3 totals 16 residues. Reprocessing the 5' RACE reads, TCRdb reports a single entry for every CDR3 protein and omits DNA. This table holds 350,000 to 500,000 distinct CDR3 sequences. This entry is derived from a study of T cells expressing NK-cell markers. Study-level information: Serological testing identified seven of the eight sequenced donors as HCMV-seropositive and one as seronegative.

Notes on the study in general: Researchers report these clonotypes also headed the CD3+CD56-NKG2C+ fraction in four donors. For several donors, the dominant NKG2C+ clonotypes made up roughly 1.0-8% of their CD8+ T cells.

V gene TRBV20-1 combines with J gene TRBJ2-3; the TCRdb D gene call, TRBD1, has no DNA to confirm it. The sequencing input was blood T cells: a sorted CD56 or NKG2C T cell subset, CD4+ or CD8+ T cells, or bulk PBMC T cells (not recorded which). The source is a woman between 18 and 75 years old in good health. This CDR3 reads CSARGLSGGAQDTQYF.